This entry lists 7 T cell receptor beta chains sequenced from one sample in a study of cytomegalovirus exposure and HLA in healthy donors. The PCR ran on 60 Vbeta and 13 Jbeta primers. Using immunoSEQ multiplex PCR, the repertoire was profiled, and TCRdb retains in-frame clones only, with some absent. The data contain approximately 180,000 clones, around 83% of them singletons. Specimen: PBMCs. The receptor set was obtained from a woman aged 40 to 50 in good health and CMV-seronegative.

This clone is a singleton in its sample. The rearrangement joins TRBV7-8 to TRBJ2-3, with 7 bases fitting TRBD2. CDR1 is SGHVS and CDR2 is FQNEAQ in the germline V gene. Unmatched junction bases numbered 4, after V lost 2 bases and J lost 5 bases. The CDR3 runs to 14 residues. The CDR3 protein is CASSLPSGIDTQYF. CDR3 nucleotides: TGTGCCAGCAGCTTACCTAGCGGTATAGATACGCAGTATTTT.

This clone appeared a few times. The rearrangement uses TRBV6-5 and TRBJ2-7; TRBD1 is a possible D gene (6 bases). CDR3 length: 14 amino acids. Per germline, CDR1 MNHEY and CDR2 SVGAGI. With 6 bases removed from V and 4 bases from J, the gap between germline ends came to 16 bases. Here the CDR3 DNA reads TGTGCCAGCAGCCCTACACAGGGAAAATACGAGCAGTACGTC. This encodes CASSPTQGKYEQYV.

The rearrangement joins TRBV11-3 to TRBJ2-5; no clear D gene. The assigned J gene may be wrong: the sequence end matches TRBJ2-7 better. The CDR3 length is 13 residues. Germline CDR1 SGHNT, CDR2 YENEEA. CDR3 protein: CASSLYEFYEQYF. As DNA, the CDR3 is TGTGCCAGCAGCCTATACGAGTTTTACGAGCAGTACTTC.

The sample holds a few counts of this clone. J is TRBJ1-5 and V is TRBV5-1; the match to TRBD1 covers 8 bases. This CDR3 has 16 residues. Looked up from germline, CDR1 is SGHRS and CDR2 is YFSETQ. The ends lost 0 bases at V and 4 bases at J; junction bases unmatched: 6. The CDR3 protein is CASSLGTGNTNQPQHF. DNA of the CDR3: TGCGCCAGCAGCTTGGGGACAGGGAACACTAATCAGCCCCAGCATTTT.

This chain connects TRBV9 to TRBJ2-1, with 7 positions matching TRBD2. After removal of 2 bases from V and 1 base from J, the junction contained 3 bases not matched to a gene. CDR1 is SGDLS, CDR2 YYNGEE, per germline. This CDR3 has 15 amino acids. This CDR3 is CASSVGTNSYNEQFF. In DNA form, the CDR3 reads TGTGCCAGCAGCGTGGGGACTAATTCCTACAATGAGCAGTTCTTC. The full variable domain, rest sourced from reference TRBV9 and TRBJ2-1, is DSGVTQTPKHLITATGQRVTLRCSPRSGDLSVYWYQQSLDQGLQFLIQYYNGEERAKGNILERFSAQQFPDLHSELNLSSLELGDSALYFCASSVGTNSYNEQFFGPGTRLTVL.

The chain employs TRBV6-5 and TRBJ1-5; D is perhaps TRBD1 (6 bases). V lost 8 bases and J 7 bases, leaving 15 bases between the germline ends. There are 13 residues in the CDR3. Germline CDR1 reads MNHEY; CDR2 reads SVGAGI. CDR3 in DNA: TGTGCCAGCCAAAAACAGGGTAGGCAGCCCCAGCATTTT. Its protein is CASQKQGRQPQHF.

As DNA, the CDR3 is TGTGCCAGCAGCTTCAGGGAAAATGAGCAGTTCTTC. Protein product: CASSFRENEQFF. The chain recombines TRBV7-9 with TRBJ2-1; D possibly corresponds to TRBD1 (5 bases). CDR1 SEHNR and CDR2 FQNEAQ come from the germline V gene (reference sequence). Trimming pared 3 bases from V and 7 bases from J, leaving 7 bases between. This CDR3 has 12 amino acids.